The source of this TCR beta chain is a study of T cell responses to AZD1222 COVID-19 vaccine. Profiling relied on immunoSEQ multiplex PCR, and the TCRdb table lists in-frame clones only, not all of them. This repertoire shows about 110,000 clones, more than 90% found once; its top ten account for less than 2.5%. The CDR3 contains 16 residues. The germline V gene encodes CDR1 SGHVS and CDR2 FQNEAQ. V was clipped by 5 bases and J by 8 bases; unmatched bases: 15. The sequencing used peripheral blood, collected 28 days after the second AZD1222 dose. This receptor was taken from an adult who received the AZD1222 COVID-19 vaccine. The J gene is TRBJ1-2, the V gene TRBV7-8, with 9 positions matching TRBD1. CDR3 DNA: TGTGCCAGCAGCGGGAGGACAGGGGTTGCGATATTAGGCTACACCTTC. Translating it yields CASSGRTGVAILGYTF.